This T cell receptor (beta chain) stems from a study of T cells after yellow fever vaccination. This clonotype was detected a few times. Its cognate antigen is unknown. Study conclusions and caveats: Most clones from primary vaccination were detected again post-booster (roughly 96% CD4, about 88% CD8). Peak timing came faster in the weaker secondary response, day 5 versus 15.

This CDR3 is 15 amino acids long. Germline CDR1 reads MNHNS; CDR2 reads SASEGT. V shed 5 bases and J 3 bases; nucleotides not matched to a gene: 10. A universal primer site and UMIs were added as TCR cDNA was made by 5'RACE template switching. TCRdb itself ran the 5' RACE reads through MiXCR, one entry per CDR3 protein. The table lists 250,000 to 300,000 distinct CDR3 sequences, 10% to 15% of them singletons. The gene calls are TRBV6-1 and TRBJ2-7, with 7 bases matching TRBD1. Sequencing used CD4+ T cells sorted from PBMCs, obtained 45 days after the yellow fever booster vaccination. The TCR sequence derives from a man in his thirties or forties who received the YFV17D yellow fever vaccine. CDR3 DNA: TGTGCCAGCAGTCAAGACAGGGACGGGGACTACGAGCAGTACTTC. Residues: CASSQDRDGDYEQYF.